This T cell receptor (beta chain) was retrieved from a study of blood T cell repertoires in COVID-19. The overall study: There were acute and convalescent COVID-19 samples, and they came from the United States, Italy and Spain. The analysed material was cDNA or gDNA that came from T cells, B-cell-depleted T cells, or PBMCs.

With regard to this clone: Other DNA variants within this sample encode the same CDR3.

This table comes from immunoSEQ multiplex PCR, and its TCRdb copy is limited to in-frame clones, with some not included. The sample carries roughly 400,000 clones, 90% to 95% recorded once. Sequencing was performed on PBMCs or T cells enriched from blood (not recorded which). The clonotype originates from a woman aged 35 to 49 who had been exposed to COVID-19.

Here the CDR3 DNA reads TGTGCCACCAGTGACCGACAGGGAGGCAATCAGCCCCAGCATTTT. Its translation is CATSDRQGGNQPQHF. The genes are TRBV24-1 and TRBJ1-5; 7 nucleotides match TRBD1. With V trimmed by 4 bases and J by 2 bases, 4 bases remained unmatched. The CDR3 covers 15 residues. Per the germline V gene, CDR1 is KGHDR and CDR2 is SFDVKD.